A selection of T cell receptor beta chains follows, all from one sample in a study of blood T cell repertoires in COVID-19. The assay was immunoSEQ multiplex PCR, and TCRdb's table has in-frame clones only and misses some. Of roughly 260,000 clones listed, more than 75% are singletons. The specimen sequenced was peripheral blood. These receptor sequences come from a woman between 45 and 60 years old with acute or convalescent COVID-19. Both conserved end residues are part of each CDR3. D genes are given only for firm matches. A clone size is listed for some rows: how often the clone was seen (once, few, many), or a class if it is expanded.

d_call: TRBD1; v_call: TRBV6-1; j_call: TRBJ1-5; clone_size: -; cdr3_aa: CASSESGGDQPQHF; cdr3_nt: TGTGCCAGCAGTGAGTCAGGGGGTGACCAGCCCCAGCATTTT
d_call: TRBD2; v_call: TRBV11-3; j_call: TRBJ2-5; clone_size: -; cdr3_aa: CASSPGGRETQYF; cdr3_nt: TGTGCCAGCAGCCCGGGAGGTCGGGAGACCCAGTACTTC
d_call: TRBD1; v_call: TRBV5-5; j_call: TRBJ2-7; clone_size: -; cdr3_aa: CASTTVPGQQPYEQYF; cdr3_nt: TGTGCCAGCACCACTGTGCCGGGACAGCAACCCTACGAGCAGTACTTC
d_call: -; v_call: TRBV28; j_call: TRBJ1-1; clone_size: -; cdr3_aa: CASGNRWDTEAFF; cdr3_nt: TGTGCCAGCGGAAACAGATGGGACACTGAAGCTTTCTTT
d_call: TRBD1; v_call: TRBV7-8; j_call: TRBJ1-3; clone_size: -; cdr3_aa: CASSLDSRGRSAGNTIYF; cdr3_nt: TGTGCCAGCAGCTTAGATAGCAGGGGGCGTTCGGCTGGAAACACCATATATTTT
d_call: -; v_call: TRBV18; j_call: TRBJ1-1; clone_size: -; cdr3_aa: CASSGAGGAAFF; cdr3_nt: TGTGCCAGCTCGGGAGCGGGGGGCGCAGCTTTCTTT
d_call: -; v_call: TRBV2; j_call: TRBJ2-3; clone_size: -; cdr3_aa: CASSELAFQYF; cdr3_nt: TGTGCCAGCAGTGAACTAGCATTCCAGTATTTT
d_call: -; v_call: TRBV2; j_call: TRBJ2-1; clone_size: -; cdr3_aa: CASSLAEQFF; cdr3_nt: TGTGCCAGCAGCCTAGCGGAGCAGTTCTTC
d_call: TRBD1; v_call: TRBV18; j_call: TRBJ2-7; clone_size: -; cdr3_aa: CASSPGQGYYEQYF; cdr3_nt: TGTGCCAGCTCACCGGGACAGGGGTACTACGAGCAGTACTTC
d_call: -; v_call: TRBV5-1; j_call: TRBJ2-5; clone_size: -; cdr3_aa: CASSFVEVQETQYF; cdr3_nt: TGCGCCAGCAGCTTTGTAGAGGTCCAAGAGACCCAGTACTTC
d_call: TRBD1; v_call: TRBV6-5; j_call: TRBJ1-1; clone_size: once; cdr3_aa: CASSYSRTGAFAFF; cdr3_nt: TGTGCCAGCAGTTACTCACGGACAGGGGCGTTCGCTTTCTTT
d_call: TRBD1; v_call: TRBV9; j_call: TRBJ2-1; clone_size: -; cdr3_aa: CASSVRDRTYNEQFF; cdr3_nt: TGTGCCAGCAGCGTCCGGGACAGGACCTACAATGAGCAGTTCTTC
d_call: TRBD1; v_call: TRBV27; j_call: TRBJ1-4; clone_size: -; cdr3_aa: CASSLGTGDEKLFF; cdr3_nt: TGTGCCAGCAGTTTAGGGACAGGGGATGAAAAACTGTTTTTT
d_call: TRBD2; v_call: TRBV2; j_call: TRBJ2-7; clone_size: once; cdr3_aa: CASSSGTSGSQYF; cdr3_nt: TGTGCCAGCAGTTCCGGGACTAGCGGGTCGCAGTACTTC
d_call: TRBD2; v_call: TRBV29-1; j_call: TRBJ2-3; clone_size: -; cdr3_aa: CSVEDVFLAGGTDTQYF; cdr3_nt: TGCAGCGTTGAAGATGTATTCCTAGCGGGGGGCACAGATACGCAGTATTTT
d_call: -; v_call: TRBV6-6; j_call: TRBJ1-1; clone_size: -; cdr3_aa: CASSFTGEGTEAFF; cdr3_nt: TGTGCCAGCAGTTTTACGGGGGAAGGCACTGAAGCTTTCTTT